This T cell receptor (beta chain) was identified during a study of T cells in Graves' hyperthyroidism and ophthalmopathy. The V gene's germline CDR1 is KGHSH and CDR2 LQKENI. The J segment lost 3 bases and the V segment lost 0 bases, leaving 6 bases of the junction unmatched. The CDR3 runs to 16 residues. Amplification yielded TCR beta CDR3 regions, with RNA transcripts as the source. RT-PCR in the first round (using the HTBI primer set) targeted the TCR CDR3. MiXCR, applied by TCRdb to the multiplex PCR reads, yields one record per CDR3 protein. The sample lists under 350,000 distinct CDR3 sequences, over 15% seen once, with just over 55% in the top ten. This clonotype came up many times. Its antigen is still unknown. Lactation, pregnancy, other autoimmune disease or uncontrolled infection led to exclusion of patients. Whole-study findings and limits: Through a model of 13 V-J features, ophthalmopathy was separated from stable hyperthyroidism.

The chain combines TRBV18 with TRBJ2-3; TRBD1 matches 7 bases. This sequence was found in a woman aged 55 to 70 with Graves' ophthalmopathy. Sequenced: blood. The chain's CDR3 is CASSPPERGLTDTQYF. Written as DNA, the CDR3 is TGTGCCAGCTCACCACCTGAGAGGGGGCTTACAGATACGCAGTATTTT.